The source of this TCR beta chain is a study of regulatory T cells in long-lasting Graves disease. Time point denoted: newly diagnosed GD, antithyroid drugs for less than 3 months. Extracted PBMC RNA gave rise to the TCR library. Library construction for TCR beta used iRepertoire HTBI primers and Arm-PCR of CDR3 regions. In TCRdb, the multiplex PCR reads were re-called with MiXCR into one record per CDR3 protein. This sample has some 500,000 distinct CDR3 sequences; approximately 15% occur once, and the top ten carry roughly 10%. The same specimen was also included in a second study, on T cells in Graves' hyperthyroidism and ophthalmopathy.

The origin of this receptor is a man aged 25 to 40 with Graves disease. The sequencing here drew on peripheral blood mononuclear cells (PBMCs), taken at new diagnosis, from a patient treated with antithyroid drugs.

The CDR3 coding sequence is TGCAGCGTTGAAGCCGGGACAGGCCCCTACGAGCAGTACTTC. Amino acid sequence: CSVEAGTGPYEQYF. V is TRBV29-1 and J is TRBJ2-7, with 8 bases that match TRBD1. The junction had 4 bases not matched to a gene; V was cut back by 1 base and J by 2 bases. Germline CDR1 reads SQVTM; CDR2 reads ANQGSEA. The CDR3 is 14 residues long.